Listed here is a single TCR beta chain. The source of the sample is a study of blood T cell repertoires in COVID-19. About the study: T cells, B-cell-depleted T cells, or PBMCs provided the cDNA or gDNA that served as material.

V dropped 4 bases and J dropped 5 bases, with 11 bases sitting between them. The CDR3 totals 14 residues. Germline CDR1 reads KGHSH; CDR2 reads LQKENI. In the original workflow: Counts of nucleated cells, estimated from reference gene primer amplification, were obtained. Assay: immunoSEQ multiplex PCR; the TCRdb copy retains only in-frame clones and omits some. The V and J calls and clone size were taken over from that table, and D and trimming were inferred from the DNA. The repertoire holds around 200,000 clones, with around 84% as singletons. This clonotype originated in a man aged 80 or over with acute or convalescent COVID-19. The rearrangement joins TRBV18 to TRBJ2-2, with D tentatively TRBD2 (5 bases). The sequenced material came from peripheral blood. This chain's CDR3 is CASSLLAQTGELFF. The CDR3 DNA reads as TGTGCCAGCTCACTCTTAGCGCAGACCGGGGAGCTGTTTTTT.